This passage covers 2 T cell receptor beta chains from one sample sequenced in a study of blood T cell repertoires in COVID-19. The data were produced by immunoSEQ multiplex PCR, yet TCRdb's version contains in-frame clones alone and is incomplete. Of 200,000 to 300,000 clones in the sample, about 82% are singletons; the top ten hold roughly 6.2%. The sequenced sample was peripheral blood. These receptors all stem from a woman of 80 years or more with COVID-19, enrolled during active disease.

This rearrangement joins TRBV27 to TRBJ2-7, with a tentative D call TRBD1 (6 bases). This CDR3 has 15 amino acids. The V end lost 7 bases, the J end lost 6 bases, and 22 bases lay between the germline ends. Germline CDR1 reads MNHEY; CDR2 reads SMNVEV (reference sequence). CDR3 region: CASTIEYIDRLEQYV. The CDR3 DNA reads TGTGCCAGCACCATTGAATACATCGACAGGCTCGAGCAGTACGTC.

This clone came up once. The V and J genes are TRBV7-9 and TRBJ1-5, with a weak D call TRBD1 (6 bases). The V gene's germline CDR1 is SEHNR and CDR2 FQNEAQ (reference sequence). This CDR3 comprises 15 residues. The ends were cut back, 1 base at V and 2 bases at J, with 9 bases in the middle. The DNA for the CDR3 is TGTGCCAGCAGCTTAGACAGGGCCGGCAATCAGCCCCAGCATTTT. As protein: CASSLDRAGNQPQHF.